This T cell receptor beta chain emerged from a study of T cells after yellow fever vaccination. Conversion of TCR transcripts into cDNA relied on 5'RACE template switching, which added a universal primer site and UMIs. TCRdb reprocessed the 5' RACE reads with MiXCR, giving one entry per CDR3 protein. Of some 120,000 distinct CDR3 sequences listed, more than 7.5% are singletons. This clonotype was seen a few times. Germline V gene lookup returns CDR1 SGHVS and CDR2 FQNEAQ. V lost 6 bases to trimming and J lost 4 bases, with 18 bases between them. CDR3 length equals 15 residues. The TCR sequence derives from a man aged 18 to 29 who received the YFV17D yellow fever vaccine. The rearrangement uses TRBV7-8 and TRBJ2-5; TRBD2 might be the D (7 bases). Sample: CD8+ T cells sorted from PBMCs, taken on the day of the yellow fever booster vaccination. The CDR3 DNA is TGTGCCAGCAGGTGGTTGGGGGGGCGGGCAGAGACCCAGTACTTC. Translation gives CASRWLGGRAETQYF.